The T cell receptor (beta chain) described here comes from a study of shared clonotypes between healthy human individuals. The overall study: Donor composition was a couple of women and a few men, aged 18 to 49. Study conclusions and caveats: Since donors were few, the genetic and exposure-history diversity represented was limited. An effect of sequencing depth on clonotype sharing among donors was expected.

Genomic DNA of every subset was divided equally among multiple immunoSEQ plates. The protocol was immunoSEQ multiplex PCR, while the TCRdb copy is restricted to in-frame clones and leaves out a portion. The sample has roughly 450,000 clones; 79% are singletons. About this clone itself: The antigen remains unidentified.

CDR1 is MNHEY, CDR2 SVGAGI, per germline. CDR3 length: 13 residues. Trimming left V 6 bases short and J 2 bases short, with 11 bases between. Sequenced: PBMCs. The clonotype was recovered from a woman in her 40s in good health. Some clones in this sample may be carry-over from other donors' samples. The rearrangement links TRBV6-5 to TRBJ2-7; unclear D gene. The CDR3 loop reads CASRQTWPYEQYF. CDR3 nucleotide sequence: TGTGCCAGCAGACAGACATGGCCCTACGAGCAGTACTTC.